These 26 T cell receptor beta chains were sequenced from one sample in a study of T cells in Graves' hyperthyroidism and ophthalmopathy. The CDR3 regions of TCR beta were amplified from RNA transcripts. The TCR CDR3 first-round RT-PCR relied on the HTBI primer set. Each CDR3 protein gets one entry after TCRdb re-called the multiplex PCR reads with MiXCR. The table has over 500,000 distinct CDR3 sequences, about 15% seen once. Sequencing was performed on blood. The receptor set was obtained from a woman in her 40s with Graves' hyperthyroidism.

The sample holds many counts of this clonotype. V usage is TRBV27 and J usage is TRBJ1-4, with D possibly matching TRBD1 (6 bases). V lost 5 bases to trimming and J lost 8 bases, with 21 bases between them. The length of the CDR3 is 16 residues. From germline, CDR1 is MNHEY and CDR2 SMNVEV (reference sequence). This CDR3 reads CASSSIQGRVGEKLFF. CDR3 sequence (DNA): TGTGCCAGCAGTAGCATACAGGGTCGAGTTGGGGAAAAACTGTTTTTT.

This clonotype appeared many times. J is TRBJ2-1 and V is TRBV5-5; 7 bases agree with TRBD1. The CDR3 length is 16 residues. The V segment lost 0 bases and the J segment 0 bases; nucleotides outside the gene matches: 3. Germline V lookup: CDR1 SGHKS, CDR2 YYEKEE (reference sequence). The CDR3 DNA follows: TGTGCCAGCAGCTTGGGGGGACAGCACTCCTACAATGAGCAGTTCTTC. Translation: CASSLGGQHSYNEQFF.

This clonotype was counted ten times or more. CDR3 amino acids: CSARDQREGYEQYF. The CDR3 bases are TGCAGTGCTAGAGATCAGCGGGAGGGTTACGAGCAGTACTTC. V gene TRBV20-1 combines with J gene TRBJ2-7, with 10 bases matching TRBD2. Germline V lookup: CDR1 DFQATT, CDR2 SNEGSKA (reference sequence). With V trimmed by 0 bases and J by 4 bases, 3 bases remained unmatched. The CDR3 is made up of 14 amino acids.

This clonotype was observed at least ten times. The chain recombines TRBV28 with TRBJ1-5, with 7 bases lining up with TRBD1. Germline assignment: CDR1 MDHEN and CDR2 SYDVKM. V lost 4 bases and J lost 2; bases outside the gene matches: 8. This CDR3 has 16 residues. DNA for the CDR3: TGTGCCAGCAGTTCTCCGACAGGGACAGGCAATCAGCCCCAGCATTTT. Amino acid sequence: CASSSPTGTGNQPQHF.

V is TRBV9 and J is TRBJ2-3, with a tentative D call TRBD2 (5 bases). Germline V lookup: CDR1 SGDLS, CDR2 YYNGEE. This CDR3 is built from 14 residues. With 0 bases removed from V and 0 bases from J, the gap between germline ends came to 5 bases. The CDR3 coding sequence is TGTGCCAGCAGCGTAGGGACTAGCACAGATACGCAGTATTTT. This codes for CASSVGTSTDTQYF. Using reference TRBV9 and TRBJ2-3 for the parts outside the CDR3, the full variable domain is DSGVTQTPKHLITATGQRVTLRCSPRSGDLSVYWYQQSLDQGLQFLIQYYNGEERAKGNILERFSAQQFPDLHSELNLSSLELGDSALYFCASSVGTSTDTQYFGPGTRLTVL.

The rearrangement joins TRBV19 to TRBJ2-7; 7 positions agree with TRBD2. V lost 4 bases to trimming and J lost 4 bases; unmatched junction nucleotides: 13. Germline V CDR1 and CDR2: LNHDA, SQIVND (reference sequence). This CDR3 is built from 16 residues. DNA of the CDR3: TGTGCCAGTAGTACCCCTCTGGGCGCGGGAGCATACGAGCAGTACTTC. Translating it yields CASSTPLGAGAYEQYF.

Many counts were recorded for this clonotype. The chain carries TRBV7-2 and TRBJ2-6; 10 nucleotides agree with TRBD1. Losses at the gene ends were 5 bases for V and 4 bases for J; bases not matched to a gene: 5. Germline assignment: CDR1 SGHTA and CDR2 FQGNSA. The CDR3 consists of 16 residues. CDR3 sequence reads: CASSRQGADGANVLTF. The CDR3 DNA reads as TGTGCCAGCAGCCGACAGGGGGCGGACGGGGCCAACGTCCTGACTTTC.

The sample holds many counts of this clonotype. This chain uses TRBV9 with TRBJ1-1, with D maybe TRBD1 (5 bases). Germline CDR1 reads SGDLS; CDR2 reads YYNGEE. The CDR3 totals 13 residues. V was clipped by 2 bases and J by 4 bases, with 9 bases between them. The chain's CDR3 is CASSVGGSTEAFF. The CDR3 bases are TGTGCCAGCAGCGTTGGGGGTTCCACTGAAGCTTTCTTT.

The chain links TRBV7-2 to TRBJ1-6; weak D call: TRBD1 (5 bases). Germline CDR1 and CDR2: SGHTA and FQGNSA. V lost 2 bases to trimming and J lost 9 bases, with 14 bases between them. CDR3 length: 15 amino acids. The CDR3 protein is CASSLTGQGGSPLHF. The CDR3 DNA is TGTGCCAGCAGCTTAACGGGTCAGGGAGGTTCACCCCTCCACTTT.

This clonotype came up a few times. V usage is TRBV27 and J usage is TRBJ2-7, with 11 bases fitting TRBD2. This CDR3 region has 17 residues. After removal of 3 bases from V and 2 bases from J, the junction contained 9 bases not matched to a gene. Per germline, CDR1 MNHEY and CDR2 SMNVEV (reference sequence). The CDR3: CASSLLTSGSLPYEQYF. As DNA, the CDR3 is TGTGCCAGCAGTTTGCTTACTAGCGGGAGCTTACCCTACGAGCAGTACTTC.

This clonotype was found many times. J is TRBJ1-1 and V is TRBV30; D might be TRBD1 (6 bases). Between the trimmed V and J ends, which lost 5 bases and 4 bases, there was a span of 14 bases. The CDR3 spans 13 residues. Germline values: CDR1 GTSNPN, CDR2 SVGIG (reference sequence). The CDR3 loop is CAWDTQGGTEAFF. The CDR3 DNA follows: TGTGCCTGGGATACACAGGGAGGCACTGAAGCTTTCTTT.

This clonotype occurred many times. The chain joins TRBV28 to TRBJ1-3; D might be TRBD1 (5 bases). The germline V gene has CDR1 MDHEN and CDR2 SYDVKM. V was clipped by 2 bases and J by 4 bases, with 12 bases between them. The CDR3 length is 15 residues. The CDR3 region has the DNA TGTGCCAGCAGTTTAGCTGGGACCTCGGGAAACACCATATATTTT. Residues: CASSLAGTSGNTIYF.

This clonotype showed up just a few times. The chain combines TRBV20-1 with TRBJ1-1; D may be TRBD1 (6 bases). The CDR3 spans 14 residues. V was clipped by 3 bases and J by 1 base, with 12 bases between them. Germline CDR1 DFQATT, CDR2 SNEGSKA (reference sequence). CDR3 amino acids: CSASLGGPNTEAFF. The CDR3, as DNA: TGCAGTGCTAGTCTGGGGGGGCCGAACACTGAAGCTTTCTTT.

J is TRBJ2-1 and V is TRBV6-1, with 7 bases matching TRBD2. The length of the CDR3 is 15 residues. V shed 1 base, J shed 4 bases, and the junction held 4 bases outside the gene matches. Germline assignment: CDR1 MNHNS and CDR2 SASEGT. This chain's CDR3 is CASSEERGTYNEQFF. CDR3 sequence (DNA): TGTGCCAGCAGTGAAGAGCGGGGCACTTACAATGAGCAGTTCTTC.

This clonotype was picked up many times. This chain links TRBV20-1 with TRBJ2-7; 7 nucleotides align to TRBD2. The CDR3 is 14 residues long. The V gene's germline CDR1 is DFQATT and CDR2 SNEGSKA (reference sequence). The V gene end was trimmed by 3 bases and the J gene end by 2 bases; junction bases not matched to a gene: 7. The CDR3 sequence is CSASGGRAPYEQYF. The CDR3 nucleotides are TGCAGTGCTAGTGGCGGGAGAGCCCCCTACGAGCAGTACTTC.

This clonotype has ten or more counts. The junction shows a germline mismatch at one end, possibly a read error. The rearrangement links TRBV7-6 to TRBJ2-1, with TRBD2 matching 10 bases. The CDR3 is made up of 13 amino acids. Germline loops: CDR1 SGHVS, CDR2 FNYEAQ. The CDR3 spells CASSLAGAVEQFF. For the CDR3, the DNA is TGTGCCAGCAGCCTAGCGGGAGCGGTTGAGCAGTTCTTC.

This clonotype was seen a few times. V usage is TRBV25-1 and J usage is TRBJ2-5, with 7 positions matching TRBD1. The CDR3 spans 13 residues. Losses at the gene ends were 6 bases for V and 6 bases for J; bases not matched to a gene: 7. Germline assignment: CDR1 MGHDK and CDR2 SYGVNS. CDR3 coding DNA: TGTGCCAGCAGACGACAGGGAGAACAGACCCAGTACTTC. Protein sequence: CASRRQGEQTQYF. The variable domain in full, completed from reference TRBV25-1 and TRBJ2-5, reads EADIYQTPRYLVIGTGKKITLECSQTMGHDKMYWYQQDPGMELHLIHYSYGVNSTEKGDLSSESTVSRIRTEHFPLTLESARPSHTSQYLCASRRQGEQTQYFGPGTRLLVL.

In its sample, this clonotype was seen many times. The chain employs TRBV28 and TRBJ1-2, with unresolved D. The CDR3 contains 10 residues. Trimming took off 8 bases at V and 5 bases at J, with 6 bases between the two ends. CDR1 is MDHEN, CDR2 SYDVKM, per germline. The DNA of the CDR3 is TGTGCCAGCGGAAAGTATGGCTACACCTTC. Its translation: CASGKYGYTF.

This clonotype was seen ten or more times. CDR3 region: CASSEATLGVEPQHF. In DNA, the CDR3 is TGTGCCAGCAGTGAAGCGACCCTCGGGGTGGAGCCCCAGCATTTT. This chain connects TRBV6-1 to TRBJ1-5; D not resolved. This CDR3 is built from 15 residues. The germline V gene encodes CDR1 MNHNS and CDR2 SASEGT. V shed 0 bases and J shed 8 bases, with 14 bases lying between them.

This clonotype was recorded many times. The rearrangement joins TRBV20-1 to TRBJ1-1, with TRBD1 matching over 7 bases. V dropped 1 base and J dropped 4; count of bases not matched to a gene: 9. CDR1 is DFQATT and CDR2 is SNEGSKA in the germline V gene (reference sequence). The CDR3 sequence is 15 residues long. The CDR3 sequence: CSARGVDRAATEAFF. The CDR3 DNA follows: TGCAGTGCTAGAGGGGTTGACAGGGCAGCCACTGAAGCTTTCTTT.

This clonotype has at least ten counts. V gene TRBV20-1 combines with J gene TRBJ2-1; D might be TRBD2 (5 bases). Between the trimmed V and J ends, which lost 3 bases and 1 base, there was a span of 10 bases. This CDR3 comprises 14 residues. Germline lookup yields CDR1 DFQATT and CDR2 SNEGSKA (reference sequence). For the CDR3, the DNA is TGCAGTGCTAGTTGGCGGGCGTCCTACAATGAGCAGTTCTTC. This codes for CSASWRASYNEQFF.

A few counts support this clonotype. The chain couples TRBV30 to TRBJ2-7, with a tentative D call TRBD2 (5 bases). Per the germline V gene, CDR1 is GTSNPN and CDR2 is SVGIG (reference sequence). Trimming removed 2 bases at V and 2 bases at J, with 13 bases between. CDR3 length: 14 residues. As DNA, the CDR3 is TGTGCCTGGAGTTTGTCGGGATCCCCCTACGAGCAGTACTTC. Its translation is CAWSLSGSPYEQYF.

CDR3 sequence (DNA): TGTGCCACCAGTGACTCATCCGGGACAGACACCGGGGAGCTGTTTTTT. This codes for CATSDSSGTDTGELFF. This rearrangement joins TRBV24-1 to TRBJ2-2; 7 positions agree with TRBD1. Per the germline V gene, CDR1 is KGHDR and CDR2 is SFDVKD. The CDR3 loop spans 16 amino acids. The V and J ends lost 4 bases and 3 bases, in that order; junction bases with no gene match: 7.

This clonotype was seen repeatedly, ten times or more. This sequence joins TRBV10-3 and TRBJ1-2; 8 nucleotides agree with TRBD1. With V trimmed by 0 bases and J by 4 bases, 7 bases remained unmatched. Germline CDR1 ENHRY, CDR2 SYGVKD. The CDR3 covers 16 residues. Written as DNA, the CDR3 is TGTGCCATCAGTGAGTCGATCTCAGGGGGCATCTATGGCTACACCTTC. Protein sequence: CAISESISGGIYGYTF.

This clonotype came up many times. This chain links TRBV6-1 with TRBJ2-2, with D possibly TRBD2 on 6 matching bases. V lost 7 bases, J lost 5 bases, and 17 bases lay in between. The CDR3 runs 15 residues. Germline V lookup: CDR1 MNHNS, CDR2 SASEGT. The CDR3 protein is CASTYNSGTTGELFF. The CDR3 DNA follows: TGTGCCAGCACCTACAATAGCGGTACGACCGGGGAGCTGTTTTTT.

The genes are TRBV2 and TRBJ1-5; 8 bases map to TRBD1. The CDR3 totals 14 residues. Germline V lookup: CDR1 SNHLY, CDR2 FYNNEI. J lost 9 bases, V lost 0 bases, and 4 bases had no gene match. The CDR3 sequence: CASSEATGGRPQHF. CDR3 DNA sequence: TGTGCCAGCAGTGAAGCAACAGGGGGTCGGCCCCAGCATTTT.